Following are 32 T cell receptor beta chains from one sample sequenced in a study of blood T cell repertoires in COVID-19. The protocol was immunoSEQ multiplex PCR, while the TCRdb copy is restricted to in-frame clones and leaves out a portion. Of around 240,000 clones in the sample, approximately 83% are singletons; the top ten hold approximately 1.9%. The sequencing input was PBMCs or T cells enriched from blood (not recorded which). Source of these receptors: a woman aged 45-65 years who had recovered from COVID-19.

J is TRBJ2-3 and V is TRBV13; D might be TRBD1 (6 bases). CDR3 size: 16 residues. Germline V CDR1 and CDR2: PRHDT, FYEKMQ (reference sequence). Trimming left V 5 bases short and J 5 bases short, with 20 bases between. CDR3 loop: CASSPMDRATLDTQYF. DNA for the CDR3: TGTGCCAGCAGCCCGATGGACAGAGCTACCTTAGATACGCAGTATTTT.

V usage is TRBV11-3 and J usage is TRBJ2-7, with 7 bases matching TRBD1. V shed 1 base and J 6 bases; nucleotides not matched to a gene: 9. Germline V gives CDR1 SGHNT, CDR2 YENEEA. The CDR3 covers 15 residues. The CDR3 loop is CASSLGMGQFFEQYF. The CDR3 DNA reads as TGTGCCAGCAGCTTAGGAATGGGACAGTTTTTCGAGCAGTACTTC.

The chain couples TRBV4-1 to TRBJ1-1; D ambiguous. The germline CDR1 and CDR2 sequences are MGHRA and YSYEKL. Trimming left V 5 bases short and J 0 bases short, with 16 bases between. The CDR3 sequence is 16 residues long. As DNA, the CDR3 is TGCGCCAGCAGCACCAGGAAGTTCAGAGTGAACACTGAAGCTTTCTTT. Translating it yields CASSTRKFRVNTEAFF.

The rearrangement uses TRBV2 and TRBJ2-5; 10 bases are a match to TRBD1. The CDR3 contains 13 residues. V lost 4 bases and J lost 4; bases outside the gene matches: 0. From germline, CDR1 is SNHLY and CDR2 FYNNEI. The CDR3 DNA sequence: TGTGCCAGCAGTGGGACAGGGGGAGAGACCCAGTACTTC. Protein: CASSGTGGETQYF. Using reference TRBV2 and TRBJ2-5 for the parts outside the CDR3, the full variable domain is EPEVTQTPSHQVTQMGQEVILRCVPISNHLYFYWYRQILGQKVEFLVSFYNNEISEKSEIFDDQFSVERPDGSNFTLKIRSTKLEDSAMYFCASSGTGGETQYFGPGTRLLVL.

The CDR3 loop is CAFFPLTGDQPQHF. The CDR3 bases are TGTGCCTTTTTCCCCCTTACAGGGGATCAGCCCCAGCATTTT. The chain couples TRBV30 to TRBJ1-5; 7 bases map to TRBD1. Germline CDR1 GTSNPN, CDR2 SVGIG (reference sequence). V lost 7 bases to trimming and J lost 5 bases; unmatched junction nucleotides: 11. There are 14 residues in the CDR3.

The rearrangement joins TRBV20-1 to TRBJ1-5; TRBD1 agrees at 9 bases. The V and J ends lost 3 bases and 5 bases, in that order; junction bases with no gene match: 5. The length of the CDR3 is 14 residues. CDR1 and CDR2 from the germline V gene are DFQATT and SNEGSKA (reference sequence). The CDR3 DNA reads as TGCAGTGCTAGTCACAGGGGGCGAGATCAGCCCCAGCATTTT. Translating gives CSASHRGRDQPQHF.

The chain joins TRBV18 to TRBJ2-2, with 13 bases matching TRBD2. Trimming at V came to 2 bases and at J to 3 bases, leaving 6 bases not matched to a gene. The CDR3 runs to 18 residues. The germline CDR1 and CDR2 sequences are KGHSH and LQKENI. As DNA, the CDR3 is TGTGCCAGCTCACCAAGACTAGCGGGAGGAGGGGACACCGGGGAGCTGTTTTTT. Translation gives CASSPRLAGGGDTGELFF.

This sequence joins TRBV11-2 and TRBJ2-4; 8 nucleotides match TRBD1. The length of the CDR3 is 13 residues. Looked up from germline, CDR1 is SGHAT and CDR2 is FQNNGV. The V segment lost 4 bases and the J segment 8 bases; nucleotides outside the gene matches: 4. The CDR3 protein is CASSSTGADIQYF. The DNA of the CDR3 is TGTGCCAGCAGCTCGACAGGGGCGGACATTCAGTACTTC.

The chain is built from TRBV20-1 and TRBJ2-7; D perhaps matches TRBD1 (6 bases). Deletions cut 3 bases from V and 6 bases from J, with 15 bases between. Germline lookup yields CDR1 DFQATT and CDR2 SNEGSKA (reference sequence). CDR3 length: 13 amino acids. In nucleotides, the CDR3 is TGCAGTGCTAGTCTACGGGACACTCTCGAGCAGTACTTC. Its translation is CSASLRDTLEQYF.

The DNA for the CDR3 is TGTGCCACCAGTGATCCAACGGGGGACGCAGACACAGATACGCAGTATTTT. Translation gives CATSDPTGDADTDTQYF. The chain couples TRBV24-1 to TRBJ2-3, with D perhaps matching TRBD2 (6 bases). This CDR3 comprises 17 residues. V was clipped by 3 bases and J by 2 bases, with 17 bases between them. The germline CDR1 and CDR2 sequences are KGHDR and SFDVKD.

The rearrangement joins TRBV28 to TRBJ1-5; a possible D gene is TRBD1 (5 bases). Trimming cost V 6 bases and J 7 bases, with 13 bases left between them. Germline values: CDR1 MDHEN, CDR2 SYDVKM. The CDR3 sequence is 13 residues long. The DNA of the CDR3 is TGTGCCAGCAGCGCGGGGCACTACCAGCCCCAGCATTTT. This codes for CASSAGHYQPQHF. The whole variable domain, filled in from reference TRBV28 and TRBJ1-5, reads DVKVTQSSRYLVKRTGEKVFLECVQDMDHENMFWYRQDPGLGLRLIYFSYDVKMKEKGDIPEGYSVSREKKERFSLILESASTNQTSMYLCASSAGHYQPQHFGDGTRLSIL.

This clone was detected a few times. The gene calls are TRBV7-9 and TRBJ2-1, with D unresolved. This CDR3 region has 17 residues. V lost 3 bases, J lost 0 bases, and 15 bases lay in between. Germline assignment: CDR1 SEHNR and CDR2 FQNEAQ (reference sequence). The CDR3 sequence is CASSFSRYFSSYNEQFF. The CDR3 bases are TGTGCCAGCAGCTTTTCACGGTACTTTAGCTCCTACAATGAGCAGTTCTTC.

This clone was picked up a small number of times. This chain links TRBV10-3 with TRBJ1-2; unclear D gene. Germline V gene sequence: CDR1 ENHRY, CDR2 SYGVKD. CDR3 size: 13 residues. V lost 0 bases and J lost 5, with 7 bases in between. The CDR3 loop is CAISESQFYGYTF. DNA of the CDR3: TGTGCCATCAGTGAGTCACAGTTTTATGGCTACACCTTC.

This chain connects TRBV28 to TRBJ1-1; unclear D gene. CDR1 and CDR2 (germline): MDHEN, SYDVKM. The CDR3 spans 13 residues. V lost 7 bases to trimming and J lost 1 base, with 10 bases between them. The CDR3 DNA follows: TGTGCCAGCAACCCGCGGCGGAACACTGAAGCTTTCTTT. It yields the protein CASNPRRNTEAFF.

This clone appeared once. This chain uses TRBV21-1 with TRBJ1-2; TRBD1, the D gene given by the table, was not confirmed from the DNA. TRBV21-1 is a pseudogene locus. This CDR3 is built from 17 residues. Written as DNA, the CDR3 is TGTGCCAGCAGCAAATTGGGGACAGGGCCCAAGAACTATGGCTACACCTTC. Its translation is CASSKLGTGPKNYGYTF.

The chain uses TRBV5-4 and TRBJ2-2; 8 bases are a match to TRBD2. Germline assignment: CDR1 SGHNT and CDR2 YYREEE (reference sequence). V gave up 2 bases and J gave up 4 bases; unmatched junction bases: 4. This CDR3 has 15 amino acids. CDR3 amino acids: CASSLAGASTGELFF. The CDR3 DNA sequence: TGTGCCAGCAGCTTAGCGGGAGCGAGCACCGGGGAGCTGTTTTTT.

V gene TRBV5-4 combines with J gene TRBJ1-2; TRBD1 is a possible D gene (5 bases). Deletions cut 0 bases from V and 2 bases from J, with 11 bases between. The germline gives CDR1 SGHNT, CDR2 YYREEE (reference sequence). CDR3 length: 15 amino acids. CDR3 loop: CASSLAGGLNYGYTF. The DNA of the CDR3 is TGTGCCAGCAGCTTGGCCGGGGGACTAAACTATGGCTACACCTTC.

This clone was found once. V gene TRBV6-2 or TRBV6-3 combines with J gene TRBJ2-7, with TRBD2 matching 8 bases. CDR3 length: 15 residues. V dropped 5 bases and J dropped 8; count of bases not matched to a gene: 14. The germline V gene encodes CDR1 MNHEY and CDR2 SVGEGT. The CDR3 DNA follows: TGTGCCAGCAGTGCCTGGACTAGCCAAAAACGGCAGCAGTACTTC. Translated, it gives CASSAWTSQKRQQYF.

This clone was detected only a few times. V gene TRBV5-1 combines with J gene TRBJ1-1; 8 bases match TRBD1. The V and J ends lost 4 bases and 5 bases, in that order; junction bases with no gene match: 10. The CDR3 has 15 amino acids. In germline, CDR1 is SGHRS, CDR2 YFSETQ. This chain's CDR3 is CASSQGQGGATEAFF. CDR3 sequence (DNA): TGCGCCAGCAGCCAAGGACAGGGCGGTGCTACTGAAGCTTTCTTT.

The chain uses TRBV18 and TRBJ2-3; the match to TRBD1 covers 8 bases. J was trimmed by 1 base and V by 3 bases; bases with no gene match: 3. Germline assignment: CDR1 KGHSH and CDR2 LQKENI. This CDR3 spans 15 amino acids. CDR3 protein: CASSPVGQGTDTQYF. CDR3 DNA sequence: TGTGCCAGCTCACCGGTGGGACAGGGCACAGATACGCAGTATTTT.

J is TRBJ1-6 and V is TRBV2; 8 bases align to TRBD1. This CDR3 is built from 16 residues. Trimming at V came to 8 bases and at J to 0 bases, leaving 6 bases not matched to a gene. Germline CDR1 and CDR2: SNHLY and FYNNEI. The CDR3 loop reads CASGGQASSYNSPLHF. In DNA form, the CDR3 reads TGTGCCAGCGGGGGACAGGCAAGCTCCTATAATTCACCCCTCCACTTT.

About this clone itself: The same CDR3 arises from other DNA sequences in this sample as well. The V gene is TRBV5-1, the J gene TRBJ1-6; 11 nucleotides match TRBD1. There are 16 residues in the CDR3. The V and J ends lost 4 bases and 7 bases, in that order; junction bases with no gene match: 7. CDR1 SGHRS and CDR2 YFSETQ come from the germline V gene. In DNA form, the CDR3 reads TGCGCCAGCAGCCTCGGGACAGGGGGACAGAATTCACCCCTCCACTTT. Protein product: CASSLGTGGQNSPLHF.

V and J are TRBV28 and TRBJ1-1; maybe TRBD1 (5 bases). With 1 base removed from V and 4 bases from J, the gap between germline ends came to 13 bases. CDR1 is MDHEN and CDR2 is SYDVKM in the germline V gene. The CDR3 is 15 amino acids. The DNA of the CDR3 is TGTGCCAGCAGTTTATCTGTTTCAGGGTCCACTGAAGCTTTCTTT. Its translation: CASSLSVSGSTEAFF. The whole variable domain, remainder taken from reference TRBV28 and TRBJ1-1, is DVKVTQSSRYLVKRTGEKVFLECVQDMDHENMFWYRQDPGLGLRLIYFSYDVKMKEKGDIPEGYSVSREKKERFSLILESASTNQTSMYLCASSLSVSGSTEAFFGQGTRLTVV.

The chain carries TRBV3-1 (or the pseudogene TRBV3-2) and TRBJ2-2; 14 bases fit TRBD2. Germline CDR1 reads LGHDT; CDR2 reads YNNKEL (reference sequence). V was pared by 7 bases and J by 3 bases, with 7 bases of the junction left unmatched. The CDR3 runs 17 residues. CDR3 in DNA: TGTGCCAGCACCTTGGGACTAGCGGGAGAGGACACCGGGGAGCTGTTTTTT. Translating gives CASTLGLAGEDTGELFF.

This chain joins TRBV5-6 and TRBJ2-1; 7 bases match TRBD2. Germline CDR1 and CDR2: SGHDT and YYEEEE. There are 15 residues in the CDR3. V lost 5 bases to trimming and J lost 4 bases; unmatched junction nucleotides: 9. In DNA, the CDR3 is TGTGCCAGCAGGGGTAGGACTAGTGGTTACAATGAGCAGTTCTTC. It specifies CASRGRTSGYNEQFF.

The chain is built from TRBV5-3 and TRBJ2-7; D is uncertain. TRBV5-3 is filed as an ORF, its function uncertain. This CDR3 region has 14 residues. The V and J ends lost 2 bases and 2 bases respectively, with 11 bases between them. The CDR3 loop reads CARSFIPGTYEQYF. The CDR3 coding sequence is TGTGCCAGAAGCTTTATCCCCGGTACCTACGAGCAGTACTTC.

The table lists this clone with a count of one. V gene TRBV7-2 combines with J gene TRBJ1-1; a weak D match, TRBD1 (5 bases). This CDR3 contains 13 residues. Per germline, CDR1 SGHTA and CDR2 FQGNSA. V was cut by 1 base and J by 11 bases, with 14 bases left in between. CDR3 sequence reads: CASSLVARVGAFF. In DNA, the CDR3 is TGTGCCAGCAGCTTAGTAGCCAGGGTCGGGGCTTTCTTT.

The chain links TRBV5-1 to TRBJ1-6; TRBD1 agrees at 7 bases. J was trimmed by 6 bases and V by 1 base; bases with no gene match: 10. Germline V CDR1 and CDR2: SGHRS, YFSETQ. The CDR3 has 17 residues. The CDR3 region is CASSLRTGAAPNSPLHF. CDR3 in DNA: TGCGCCAGCAGCTTGCGAACAGGGGCTGCGCCTAATTCACCCCTCCACTTT.

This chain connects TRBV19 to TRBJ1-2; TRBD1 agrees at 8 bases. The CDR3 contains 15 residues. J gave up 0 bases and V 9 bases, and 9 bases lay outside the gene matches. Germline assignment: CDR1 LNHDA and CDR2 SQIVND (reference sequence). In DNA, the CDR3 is TGTGCCAGCGGAACAGGGGGAATCACTAACTATGGCTACACCTTC. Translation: CASGTGGITNYGYTF.

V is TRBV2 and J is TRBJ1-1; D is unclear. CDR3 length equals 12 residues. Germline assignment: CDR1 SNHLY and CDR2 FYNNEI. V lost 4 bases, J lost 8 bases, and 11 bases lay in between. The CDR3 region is CASSAPLWEAFF. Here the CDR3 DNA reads TGTGCCAGCAGTGCCCCTCTATGGGAAGCTTTCTTT.

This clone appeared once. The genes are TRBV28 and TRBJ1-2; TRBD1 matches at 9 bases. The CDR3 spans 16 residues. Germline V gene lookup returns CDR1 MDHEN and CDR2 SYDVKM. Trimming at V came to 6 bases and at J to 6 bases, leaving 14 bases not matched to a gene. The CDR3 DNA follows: TGTGCCAGCAGGGTACCGATCAGACAGGGGGAGAATGGCTACACCTTC. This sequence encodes CASRVPIRQGENGYTF.

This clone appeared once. CDR3 bases: TGCGCCAGCTCCATGACTAGCCCCTACAATGAGCAGTTCTTC. This translates into CASSMTSPYNEQFF. This chain uses TRBV5-1 with TRBJ2-1; 7 bases line up with TRBD2. J was trimmed by 2 bases and V by 7 bases; bases with no gene match: 6. The CDR3 covers 14 residues. In germline, CDR1 is SGHRS, CDR2 YFSETQ.